The rows below give T cell receptor beta chains drawn from one sample of a study of shared clonotypes between healthy human individuals. Sequencing was performed with immunoSEQ multiplex PCR; in TCRdb, only in-frame clones are kept and a portion is missing. The sample yields 2.5 million or so clones, about 92% seen once. The sequenced sample was naive CD4+ T cells sorted from blood. These receptor sequences come from a man between 18 and 35 years old in good health. Each CDR3 is given with its conserved first and last residue. The D gene is left open where the match is weak. A row's size may be missing; if present it is once, few, many or a size class.

clone size	J gene	V gene	D gene	CDR3 DNA	CDR3 protein
NA	TRBJ1-1	TRBV27	NA	TGTGCCAGCAGTTTCTCAGGGGTGGCTGAAGCTTTCTTT	CASSFSGVAEAFF
few	TRBJ1-1	TRBV7-9	TRBD1	TGTGCCAGCAGCCCGAGGGGGCCGAACACTGAAGCTTTCTTT	CASSPRGPNTEAFF
NA	TRBJ2-5	TRBV5-4	TRBD2	TGTGCCAGCAGCTTGGCTTTAGCGGGAATGGAGACCCAGTACTTC	CASSLALAGMETQYF
NA	TRBJ2-5	TRBV7-6	TRBD1	TGTGCCAGCAGCTTTAGGGGGCGCGACGAGACCCAGTACTTC	CASSFRGRDETQYF
once	TRBJ2-3	TRBV6-1	TRBD2	TGTGCCAGCATGAGCGGGGGGGCCTATACGCAGTATTTT	CASMSGGAYTQYF
NA	TRBJ2-7	TRBV7-9	NA	TGTGCCAGCTCTGGCAGAACCTACGAGCAGTACTTC	CASSGRTYEQYF
NA	TRBJ2-7	TRBV5-1	NA	TGCGCCAGCAGCTTGAAGCCGGGATTCTACGAGCAGTACTTC	CASSLKPGFYEQYF
once	TRBJ2-7	TRBV6-5	NA	TGTGCCAGCAGTTACTCCAGGGCCTCCTACGAGCAGTACTTC	CASSYSRASYEQYF
NA	TRBJ2-7	TRBV15	NA	TGTGCCACCAAGGGAGAACAGGGCCCCTACGAGCAGTACTTC	CATKGEQGPYEQYF
NA	TRBJ2-3	TRBV11-3	NA	TGTGCCAGCAAACTAGCAGACACAGATACGCAGTATTTT	CASKLADTDTQYF
NA	TRBJ2-2	TRBV6-4	NA	TGTGCCAGCAGCGATGCTGCCATAGCGGTTCCTACCCGGGGCACCGGGGAGCTGTTTTTT	CASSDAAIAVPTRGTGELFF
NA	TRBJ2-7	TRBV18	NA	TGTGCCAGCTCACTGGGGGGCCTGATATACGAGCAGTACTTC	CASSLGGLIYEQYF
NA	TRBJ2-7	TRBV11-2	TRBD1	TGTGCCAGCAGCGCCCTCAGGGGGCCGGGCATTGAGCAGTACTTC	CASSALRGPGIEQYF
NA	TRBJ2-7	TRBV30	NA	TGTGCCTCCCGCAGGGGCGACGAGCAGTACTTC	CASRRGDEQYF
NA	TRBJ1-1	TRBV7-6	NA	TGTGCCAGCAGCTCAAACGAAGCTTTCTTT	CASSSNEAFF
NA	TRBJ2-2	TRBV7-9	NA	TGTGCCAGCACCGGAAATCAGGGGCTCGGGGAGCTGTTTTTT	CASTGNQGLGELFF
NA	TRBJ2-5	TRBV27	NA	TGTGCCAGCAGTGACGATAATAGGACGGGCTTGGGGGAGCAGTACTTC	CASSDDNRTGLGEQYF
once	TRBJ1-4	TRBV10-3	TRBD1	TGTGCCATCAGTGACAGGGGGCACGAAAAACTGTTTTTT	CAISDRGHEKLFF
NA	TRBJ1-1	TRBV2	TRBD1	TGTGCCAGCAGACCCGGGACAGGGGGCTTTGGGACTGAAGCTTTCTTT	CASRPGTGGFGTEAFF
NA	TRBJ1-1	TRBV27	NA	TGTGCCAGCAATGGGGTCAGGGGCAAGAACACTGAAGCTTTCTTT	CASNGVRGKNTEAFF
NA	TRBJ2-7	TRBV27	NA	TGTGCCAGCAGGTCGGCCCGGCGCGTGTGGGAGCAGTACTTC	CASRSARRVWEQYF
NA	TRBJ1-1	TRBV6-5	NA	TGTGCCAGCAGTCAACCGGGACACAACACTGAAGCTTTCTTT	CASSQPGHNTEAFF
NA	TRBJ2-1	TRBV10-3	NA	TGTGCCATCAGGGGAGGTACGGACTCTGGTGAGCAGTTCTTC	CAIRGGTDSGEQFF
NA	TRBJ2-7	TRBV18	TRBD1	TGTGCCAGCTCACTAGGGACAGGGGCCTACGAGCAGTACTTC	CASSLGTGAYEQYF
NA	TRBJ2-2	TRBV5-6	TRBD1	TGTGCCAGCAGCTTGTGGGACAGGGTGAACACCGGGGAGCTGTTTTTT	CASSLWDRVNTGELFF
NA	TRBJ2-3	TRBV7-2	NA	TGTGCCAGCAGCAAGACACGCACTTCTACAGATACGCAGTATTTT	CASSKTRTSTDTQYF
NA	TRBJ2-7	TRBV7-9	TRBD2	TGTGCCAGCAGCTTAGATGGCGGGGGAGTGATTCGGACCTACGAGCAGTACTTC	CASSLDGGGVIRTYEQYF
NA	TRBJ2-1	TRBV18	TRBD2	TGTGCCAGCTCGACTAGCGGGAGTTTAGGGGCGAACAATGAGCAGTTCTTC	CASSTSGSLGANNEQFF
NA	TRBJ2-2	TRBV6-5	TRBD1	TGTGCCAGCAGGATCGGGACAGGGAACACCGGGGAGCTGTTTTTT	CASRIGTGNTGELFF
NA	TRBJ2-2	TRBV18	NA	TGTGCCAGCTCACAAGGACTAAGCGGCGGGGAGCTGTTTTTT	CASSQGLSGGELFF
NA	TRBJ2-5	TRBV9	NA	TGTGCCAGCAGCGAGAGGAGAGTCACGGCTTCGGAGACCCAGTACTTC	CASSERRVTASETQYF
NA	TRBJ1-5	TRBV19	NA	TGTGCCAGTAATTGGGGGTCGGCGTATAGCAATCAGCCCCAGCATTTT	CASNWGSAYSNQPQHF
NA	TRBJ1-1	TRBV19	NA	TGTGCCAGTAGTCCGCCCGGGGGAGTGTACACTGAAGCTTTCTTT	CASSPPGGVYTEAFF
NA	TRBJ2-3	TRBV7-9	NA	TGTGCCAGCAGGTCCCCCGGGGCCACAGATACGCAGTATTTT	CASRSPGATDTQYF
NA	TRBJ1-2	TRBV7-2	NA	TGTGCCAGCAGCTTCCCATACAGAAATCCAGAACTTAACTATGGCTACACCTTC	CASSFPYRNPELNYGYTF
NA	TRBJ1-6	TRBV10-3	NA	TGTGCCATCAGTGAGTTCGGGGGTTTCAATTCACCCCTCCACTTT	CAISEFGGFNSPLHF